The rows below give T cell receptor beta chains drawn from one sample of a study of identical twins. MiXCR, applied by TCRdb to the 5' RACE reads, yields one record per CDR3 protein. The data contain about 340,000 distinct CDR3 sequences, roughly an eighth of them singletons. These sequences were also reported in another study, on yellow fever vaccine responses in identical twins.

Sequencing input: CD8+ T cells sorted from blood. The receptors originated from a woman between 18 and 29 years old in good health. Both conserved end residues are part of each CDR3. Each record gives: CDR3 protein, CDR3 DNA, clone size, D gene, V gene, J gene. D genes are given only for firm matches. The size entry is marked missing in some rows and otherwise reads once, few, many or a size class.

CASSLGTGYDEQFF	TGCGCCAGCAGCTTGGGGACAGGGTACGATGAGCAGTTCTTC	-	TRBD1	TRBV5-1	TRBJ2-1
CASSLGLHPSEQYF	TGTGCCAGCAGCTTAGGTCTTCATCCCTCCGAGCAGTACTTC	-	-	TRBV7-9	TRBJ2-7
CASSPPSIRTDTQYF	TGTGCCAGCAGCCCCCCTAGCATACGCACAGATACGCAGTATTTT	few	-	TRBV9	TRBJ2-3
CASFASSFYEQYF	TGTGCCAGCTTTGCTAGCTCATTCTACGAGCAGTACTTC	-	-	TRBV2	TRBJ2-7
CASSQDGQAYYYNSPLHF	TGTGCCAGCAGCCAAGATGGACAGGCGTACTATTATAATTCACCCCTCCACTTT	few	TRBD1	TRBV4-2	TRBJ1-6
CASSLYLEQFF	TGTGCCAGCAGCTTATACCTTGAGCAGTTCTTC	-	-	TRBV13	TRBJ2-1
CATSRQAQETQYF	TGTGCCACCAGTCGACAGGCACAAGAGACCCAGTACTTC	many	-	TRBV24-1	TRBJ2-5
CASSLSYGDTYYGYTF	TGTGCCAGCAGTTTATCCTATGGGGACACGTACTATGGCTACACCTTC	few	-	TRBV27	TRBJ1-2
CASSPSGYYNEQFF	TGCGCCAGCAGCCCTAGCGGTTACTACAATGAGCAGTTCTTC	few	TRBD2	TRBV4-1	TRBJ2-1
CASSGDGPNQPQHF	TGTGCCAGCAGTGGGGACGGGCCCAATCAGCCCCAGCATTTT	few	-	TRBV28	TRBJ1-5
CASSPGGTNEKLFF	TGTGCCAGCAGCCCAGGGGGAACTAATGAAAAACTGTTTTTT	-	TRBD1	TRBV7-9	TRBJ1-4
CASSFGWAEAFF	TGTGCCAGCAGTTTCGGGTGGGCTGAAGCTTTCTTT	many	-	TRBV12-3/TRBV12-4	TRBJ1-1
CASSPAGSRMRGELFF	TGTGCCAGCAGCCCTGCCGGATCGAGGATGAGGGGGGAGCTGTTTTTT	few	-	TRBV11-2	TRBJ2-2
CASSRGTGSTDTQYF	TGTGCCAGCAGCCGTGGGACAGGGAGCACAGATACGCAGTATTTT	few	TRBD1	TRBV5-6	TRBJ2-3
CASTERDRAPGELFF	TGTGCCAGCACTGAGCGGGACAGGGCCCCCGGGGAGCTGTTTTTT	few	TRBD1	TRBV27	TRBJ2-2
CASSVSGGGYEQYF	TGTGCCAGCAGCGTGTCGGGAGGTGGCTACGAGCAGTACTTC	few	TRBD2	TRBV9	TRBJ2-7
CATSDMRTSGTNTGELFF	TGTGCCACCAGTGATATGAGGACTAGCGGAACGAACACCGGGGAGCTGTTTTTT	few	TRBD2	TRBV24-1	TRBJ2-2
CASSPDGYYEQYF	TGTGCCAGCAGTCCGGACGGATACTACGAGCAGTACTTC	few	-	TRBV12-3/TRBV12-4	TRBJ2-7
CATSGGTTDTEQYF	TGTGCCACCAGCGGGGGAACGACAGACACCGAGCAGTACTTC	-	-	TRBV24-1	TRBJ2-7
CSALDKHYNEQFF	TGCAGTGCCCTGGACAAGCATTACAATGAGCAGTTCTTC	-	-	TRBV20-1	TRBJ2-1
CSASEGLAGDSYEQYF	TGCAGTGCTAGCGAGGGACTAGCGGGAGATAGCTACGAGCAGTACTTC	-	TRBD2	TRBV20-1	TRBJ2-7
CASSPTRDPRGDTQYF	TGTGCCAGCAGCCCCACTCGGGACCCTCGAGGGGATACGCAGTATTTT	-	-	TRBV3-1	TRBJ2-3
CASSYSPGTEQFF	TGTGCCAGCAGTTACTCCCCCGGGACAGAGCAGTTCTTC	-	-	TRBV6-2/TRBV6-3	TRBJ2-1
CSARDYGLAGGLSSYEQYF	TGCAGTGCTAGAGATTACGGGCTAGCGGGAGGGCTAAGCTCCTACGAGCAGTACTTC	few	TRBD2	TRBV20-1	TRBJ2-7
CSALTGVGNIQYF	TGCAGTGCCCTGACAGGGGTCGGAAACATTCAGTACTTC	-	TRBD1	TRBV20-1	TRBJ2-4
CASSVDGAQETQYF	TGTGCCAGCAGCGTAGACGGGGCACAAGAGACCCAGTACTTC	few	-	TRBV9	TRBJ2-5
CASSTTRDSGIYNEQFF	TGTGCCAGCAGCACTACTCGGGACAGCGGAATCTACAATGAGCAGTTCTTC	-	TRBD1	TRBV28	TRBJ2-1
CASSPGEGASTDTQYF	TGTGCCAGCAGCCCCGGCGAGGGGGCTAGCACAGATACGCAGTATTTT	few	TRBD1	TRBV4-2	TRBJ2-3
CASSLEDSAEKLFF	TGTGCCAGCAGCTTGGAGGACAGCGCTGAAAAACTGTTTTTT	-	-	TRBV5-6	TRBJ1-4
CASSPGQGAKNEQFF	TGCGCCAGCAGCCCCGGACAGGGGGCTAAAAATGAGCAGTTCTTC	few	TRBD1	TRBV4-1	TRBJ2-1
CASTHGTGPAFGQFF	TGTGCCAGCACCCACGGGACAGGACCGGCATTTGGGCAGTTCTTC	-	TRBD1	TRBV5-6	TRBJ2-1
CSVEGWAGDSYNEQFF	TGCAGCGTTGAAGGTTGGGCGGGAGACTCCTACAATGAGCAGTTCTTC	many	TRBD2	TRBV29-1	TRBJ2-1
CASSLEFGFSDTQYF	TGCGCCAGCAGCTTGGAATTTGGGTTTTCAGATACGCAGTATTTT	-	-	TRBV5-1	TRBJ2-3
CASSPGLAHTGELFF	TGTGCCAGCAGCCCAGGACTAGCTCACACCGGGGAGCTGTTTTTT	-	TRBD2	TRBV11-3	TRBJ2-2
CASSLGLAGGTQYF	TGTGCCAGCAGTTTAGGTCTAGCGGGAGGTACGCAGTATTTT	few	TRBD2	TRBV12-3/TRBV12-4	TRBJ2-3
CASSLPRQPPSGYPLILYF	TGTGCCAGCAGTTTACCTCGCCAGCCGCCTAGCGGGTACCCACTGATTCTGTATTTT	-	TRBD2	TRBV27	TRBJ2-3
CATSPRGTGKNIQYF	TGTGCCACCAGCCCGCGGGGGACAGGAAAAAACATTCAGTACTTC	-	-	TRBV15	TRBJ2-4
CSVVLAPSSYNEQFF	TGCAGCGTTGTATTGGCACCGAGCTCCTACAATGAGCAGTTCTTC	-	-	TRBV29-1	TRBJ2-1
CASSHYLQQETQYF	TGTGCCAGCAGCCATTACCTACAGCAAGAGACCCAGTACTTC	many	-	TRBV3-1	TRBJ2-5
CASSVATDTQYF	TGTGCCAGCAGCGTAGCTACAGATACGCAGTATTTT	many	-	TRBV9	TRBJ2-3